Given below is one TCR beta chain in context. The entry originates in a study of blood T cell repertoires in COVID-19. Background on the study: The analysed material was cDNA or gDNA that came from T cells, B-cell-depleted T cells, or PBMCs.

Some clones are missing from TCRdb's copy, which holds only in-frame ones; the method was immunoSEQ multiplex PCR. The sample yields around 210,000 clones, approximately 80% seen once. The V gene's germline CDR1 is SGHVS and CDR2 FQNEAQ. This CDR3 is 13 amino acids long. Between the trimmed V and J ends, which lost 5 bases and 8 bases, there was a span of 15 bases. The sequenced sample was peripheral blood. The source is a man in his sixties with COVID-19, enrolled during active disease. This chain connects TRBV7-8 to TRBJ1-2, with a weak D call TRBD1 (5 bases). The CDR3 loop is CASSPGTLGGYTF. The DNA for the CDR3 is TGTGCCAGCAGCCCCGGGACTCTCGGAGGCTACACCTTC.